The 8 T cell receptor beta chains below were found in one sample sequenced in a study of control samples from healthy donors and cancer patients. Profiled with immunoSEQ multiplex PCR; TCRdb holds only in-frame clones, not every one. The sample has 130,000 or so clones, about 95% seen once. Sequenced input: PBMCs. The receptor source for this set is a man between 60 and 70 years old with colorectal cancer.

The chain has TRBV5-1 and TRBJ2-5; D remains ambiguous. V gave up 4 bases and J gave up 1 base, with 17 bases separating them. Germline V gives CDR1 SGHRS, CDR2 YFSETQ. The CDR3 covers 16 residues. Here the CDR3 DNA reads TGCGCCAGCAGCCTGGAGCCGGCCGGGCCCCAAGAGACCCAGTACTTC. The encoded protein is CASSLEPAGPQETQYF.

This clone was seen a single time. V usage is TRBV6-2 or TRBV6-3 and J usage is TRBJ2-7; D possibly corresponds to TRBD1 (6 bases). Trimming removed 0 bases from V and 3 bases from J, with 18 bases in between. The CDR3 extends over 17 amino acids. CDR1 is MNHEY, CDR2 SVGEGT, per germline. The DNA for the CDR3 is TGTGCCAGCAGTTACTCGAGCCTCTTCGACAGGAACTACGAGCAGTACTTC. It encodes CASSYSSLFDRNYEQYF.

The chain joins TRBV25-1 to TRBJ2-5, with 8 positions matching TRBD2. Germline lookup yields CDR1 MGHDK and CDR2 SYGVNS. The J segment lost 5 bases and the V segment lost 2 bases, leaving 4 bases of the junction unmatched. This CDR3 is 14 amino acids long. CDR3 bases: TGTGCCAGCAGTGAAGCGGGGGGAGGTGAGACCCAGTACTTC. Its translation is CASSEAGGGETQYF.

The chain links TRBV30 to TRBJ2-6, with no clear D. CDR1 GTSNPN and CDR2 SVGIG come from the germline V gene (reference sequence). Trimming took off 0 bases at V and 2 bases at J, with 8 bases between the two ends. This CDR3 region has 15 residues. DNA of the CDR3: TGTGCCTGGAGTGTAAGTGGGGCTGGGGCCAACGTCCTGACTTTC. Translating it yields CAWSVSGAGANVLTF.

J is TRBJ2-3 and V is TRBV5-8, with 7 positions matching TRBD1. V trimming: 4 bases; J trimming: 5 bases; junction bases outside the gene matches: 10. Germline CDR1 is SGHTS and CDR2 is YDEGEE. This CDR3 is 15 amino acids long. This CDR3 is CASSHGTALEDTQYF. CDR3 coding DNA: TGTGCCAGCAGCCACGGGACAGCCCTGGAAGATACGCAGTATTTT.

CDR3 in amino acids: CSGQGYGTGELFF. CDR3 coding DNA: TGCAGCGGTCAGGGTTACGGCACCGGGGAGCTGTTTTTT. This sequence joins TRBV29-1 and TRBJ2-2, with D possibly being TRBD1 (5 bases). Per germline, CDR1 SQVTM and CDR2 ANQGSEA. The CDR3 covers 13 residues. Trimming shortened V by 7 bases and J by 4 bases, and 13 bases separated the two germline ends.

The rearrangement uses TRBV5-6 and TRBJ2-5; 7 nucleotides match TRBD2. CDR3 length equals 17 residues. From germline, CDR1 is SGHDT and CDR2 YYEEEE. V trimming: 0 bases; J trimming: 3 bases; junction bases outside the gene matches: 11. CDR3 region: CASSLGRGGLGEETQYF. In nucleotides, the CDR3 is TGTGCCAGCAGCTTGGGGCGGGGAGGGCTAGGAGAAGAGACCCAGTACTTC.

This chain connects TRBV4-1 to TRBJ2-5, with 10 bases fitting TRBD2. After removal of 1 base from V and 3 bases from J, the junction contained 5 bases not matched to a gene. Germline V lookup: CDR1 MGHRA, CDR2 YSYEKL. The CDR3 runs to 16 residues. This CDR3 is CASSQGSLAGEETQYF. CDR3 DNA: TGCGCCAGCAGCCAAGGATCGCTAGCGGGGGAAGAGACCCAGTACTTC.